This entry is about one T cell receptor beta chain. Antigen unknown. Sequencing ends 3 residues short of the CDR3 end; the germline J gene provides the rest. This sample was included in a study of T cells in women clearing cervical HPV infection. Study-wide context: Women with histologically confirmed HPV16-related CIN3 or worse, 2 with invasive cancer, served as cases.

The CDR3 loop spans 12 amino acids. Trimming took off 5 bases at V and 10 bases at J, with 12 bases between the two ends. From germline, CDR1 is SGHKS and CDR2 YYEKEE (reference sequence). Profiled with immunoSEQ multiplex PCR; TCRdb holds only in-frame clones, not every one. In total, the table holds 40,000 to 55,000 clones. Study results and caveats: CIN3+ cases had significantly higher TCR repertoire richness than controls, but evenness did not differ. Cases and controls were distinguished at AUC 0.83 by richness and V genes.

The clonotype comes from a woman between 18 and 75 years old with a cervical HPV16 infection that either progressed to CIN3+ or cleared (not recorded which). The material sequenced was blood buffy coat. The V and J genes are TRBV5-5 and TRBJ2-2; perhaps TRBD1 as D (5 bases). The sequenced part of the CDR3 DNA is TGTGCCAGCAGTTCAGGGTTGGAGGAG. Protein: CASSSGLEE. The entire CDR3 reads CASSSGLEELFF.